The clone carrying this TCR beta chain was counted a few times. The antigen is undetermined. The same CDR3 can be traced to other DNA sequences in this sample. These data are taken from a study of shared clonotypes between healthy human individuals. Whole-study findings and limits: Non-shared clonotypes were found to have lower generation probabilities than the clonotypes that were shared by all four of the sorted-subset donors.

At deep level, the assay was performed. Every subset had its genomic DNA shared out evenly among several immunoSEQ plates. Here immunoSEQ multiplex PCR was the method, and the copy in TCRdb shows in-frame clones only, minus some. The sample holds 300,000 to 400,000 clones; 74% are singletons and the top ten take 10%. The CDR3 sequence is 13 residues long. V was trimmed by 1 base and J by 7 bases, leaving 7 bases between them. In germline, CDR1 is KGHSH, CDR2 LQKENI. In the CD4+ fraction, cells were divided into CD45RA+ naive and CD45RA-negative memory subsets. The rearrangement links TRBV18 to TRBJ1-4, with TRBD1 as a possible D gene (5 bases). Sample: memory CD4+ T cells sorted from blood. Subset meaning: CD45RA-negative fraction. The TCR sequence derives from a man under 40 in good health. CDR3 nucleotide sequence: TGTGCCAGCTCACCACGGCAGGGTGAAAAACTGTTTTTT. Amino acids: CASSPRQGEKLFF.